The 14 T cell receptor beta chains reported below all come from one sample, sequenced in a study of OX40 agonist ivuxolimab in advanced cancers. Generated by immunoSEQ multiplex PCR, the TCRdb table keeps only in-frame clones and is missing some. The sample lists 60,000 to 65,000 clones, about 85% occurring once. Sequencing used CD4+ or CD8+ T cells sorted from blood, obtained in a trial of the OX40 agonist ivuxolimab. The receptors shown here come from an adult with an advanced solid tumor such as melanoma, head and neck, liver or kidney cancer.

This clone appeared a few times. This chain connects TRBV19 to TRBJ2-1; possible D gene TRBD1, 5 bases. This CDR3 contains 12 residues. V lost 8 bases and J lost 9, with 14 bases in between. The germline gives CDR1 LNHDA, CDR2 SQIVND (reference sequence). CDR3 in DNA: TGTGCCAGTCGGCCTCAGGGTACTGAGCAGTTCTTC. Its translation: CASRPQGTEQFF.

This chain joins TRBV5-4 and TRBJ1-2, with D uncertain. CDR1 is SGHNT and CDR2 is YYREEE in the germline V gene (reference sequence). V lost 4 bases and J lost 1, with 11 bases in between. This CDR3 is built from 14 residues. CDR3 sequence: CASSVRTDNYGYTF. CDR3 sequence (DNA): TGTGCCAGCAGCGTACGGACGGATAACTATGGCTACACCTTC. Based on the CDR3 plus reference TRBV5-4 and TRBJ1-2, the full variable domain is ETGVTQSPTHLIKTRGQQVTLRCSSQSGHNTVSWYQQALGQGPQFIFQYYREEENGRGNFPPRFSGLQFPNYSSELNVNALELDDSALYLCASSVRTDNYGYTFGSGTRLTVV.

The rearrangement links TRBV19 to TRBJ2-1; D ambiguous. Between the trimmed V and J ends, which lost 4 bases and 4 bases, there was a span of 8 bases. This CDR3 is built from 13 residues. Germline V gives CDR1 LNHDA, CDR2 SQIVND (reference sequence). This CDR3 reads CASSRTFYNEQFF. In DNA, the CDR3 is TGTGCCAGTAGTAGGACGTTTTACAATGAGCAGTTCTTC.

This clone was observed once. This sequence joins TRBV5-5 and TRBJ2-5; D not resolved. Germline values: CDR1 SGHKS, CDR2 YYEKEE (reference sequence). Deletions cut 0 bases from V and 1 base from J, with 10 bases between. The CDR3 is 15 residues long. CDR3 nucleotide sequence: TGTGCCAGCAGCTTGGCCCCCCAATTCCAAGAGACCCAGTACTTC. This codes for CASSLAPQFQETQYF. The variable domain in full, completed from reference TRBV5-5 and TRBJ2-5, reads DAGVTQSPTHLIKTRGQQVTLRCSPISGHKSVSWYQQVLGQGPQFIFQYYEKEERGRGNFPDRFSARQFPNYSSELNVNALLLGDSALYLCASSLAPQFQETQYFGPGTRLLVL.

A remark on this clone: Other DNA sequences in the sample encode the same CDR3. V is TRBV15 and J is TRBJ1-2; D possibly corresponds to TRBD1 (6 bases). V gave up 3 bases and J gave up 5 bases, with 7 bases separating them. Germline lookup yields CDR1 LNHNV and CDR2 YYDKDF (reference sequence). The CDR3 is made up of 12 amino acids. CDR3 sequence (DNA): TGTGCCACCAGCAGGGACAGATATGGCTACACCTTC. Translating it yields CATSRDRYGYTF.

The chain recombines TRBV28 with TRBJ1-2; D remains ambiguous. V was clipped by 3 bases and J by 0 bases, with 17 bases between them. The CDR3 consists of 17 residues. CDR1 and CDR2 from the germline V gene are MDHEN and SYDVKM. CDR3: CASSFRGLAPTNYGYTF. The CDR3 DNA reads TGTGCCAGCAGTTTCCGAGGGCTCGCCCCAACTAACTATGGCTACACCTTC.

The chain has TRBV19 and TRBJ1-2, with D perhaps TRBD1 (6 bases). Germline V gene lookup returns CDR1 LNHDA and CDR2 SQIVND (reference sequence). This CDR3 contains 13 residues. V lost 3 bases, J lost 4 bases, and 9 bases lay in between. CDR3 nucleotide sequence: TGTGCCAGTAGTATGGCACAGGGCTATGGCTACACCTTC. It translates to CASSMAQGYGYTF.

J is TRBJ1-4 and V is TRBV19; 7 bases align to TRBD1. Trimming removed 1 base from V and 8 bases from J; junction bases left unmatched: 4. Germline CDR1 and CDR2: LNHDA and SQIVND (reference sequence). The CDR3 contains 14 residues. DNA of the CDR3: TGTGCCAGTAGTATAGTGGGACAGCCGGAAAAACTGTTTTTT. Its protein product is CASSIVGQPEKLFF.

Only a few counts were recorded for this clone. The CDR3 DNA reads as TGCAGCGTTGGAGGGGGCGAGGGCTATGGCTACACCTTC. It yields the protein CSVGGGEGYGYTF. The rearrangement uses TRBV29-1 and TRBJ1-2; 7 bases fit TRBD1. In germline, CDR1 is SQVTM, CDR2 ANQGSEA. The V gene end was trimmed by 4 bases and the J gene end by 4 bases; junction bases not matched to a gene: 6. The CDR3 spans 13 residues.

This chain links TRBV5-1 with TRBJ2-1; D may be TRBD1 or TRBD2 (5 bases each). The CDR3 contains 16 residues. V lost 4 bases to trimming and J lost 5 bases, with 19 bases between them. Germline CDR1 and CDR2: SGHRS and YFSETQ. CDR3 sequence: CASSPKGTGANNEQFF. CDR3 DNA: TGCGCCAGCAGCCCGAAGGGGACCGGCGCGAACAATGAGCAGTTCTTC.

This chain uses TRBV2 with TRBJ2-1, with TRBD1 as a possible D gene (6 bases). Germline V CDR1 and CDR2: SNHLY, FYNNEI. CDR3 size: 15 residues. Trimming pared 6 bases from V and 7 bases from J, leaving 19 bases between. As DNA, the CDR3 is TGTGCCAGCAGGGCTGTAGGGGTGGGGGCGAATGAGCAGTTCTTC. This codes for CASRAVGVGANEQFF. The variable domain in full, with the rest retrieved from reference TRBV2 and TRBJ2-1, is EPEVTQTPSHQVTQMGQEVILRCVPISNHLYFYWYRQILGQKVEFLVSFYNNEISEKSEIFDDQFSVERPDGSNFTLKIRSTKLEDSAMYFCASRAVGVGANEQFFGPGTRLTVL.

The CDR3, as DNA: TGTGCCAGCAGTTTATTGGCGCGTAATTCACCCCTCCACTTT. Encoded protein: CASSLLARNSPLHF. The gene calls are TRBV27 and TRBJ1-6; the D is unclear. CDR1 MNHEY and CDR2 SMNVEV come from the germline V gene (reference sequence). V dropped 1 base and J dropped 6 bases, with 7 bases sitting between them. The CDR3 extends over 14 amino acids.

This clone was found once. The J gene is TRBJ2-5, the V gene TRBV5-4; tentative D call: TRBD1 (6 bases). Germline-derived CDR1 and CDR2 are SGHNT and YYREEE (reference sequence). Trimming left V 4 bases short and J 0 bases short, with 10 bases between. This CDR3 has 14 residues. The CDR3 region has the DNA TGTGCCAGCAGCGCCCAGGGGTACCAAGAGACCCAGTACTTC. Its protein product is CASSAQGYQETQYF.

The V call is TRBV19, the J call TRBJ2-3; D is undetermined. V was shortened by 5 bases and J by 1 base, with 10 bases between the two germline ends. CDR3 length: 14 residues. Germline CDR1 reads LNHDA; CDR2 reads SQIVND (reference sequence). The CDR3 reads CASSLGVGTDTQYF. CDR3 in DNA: TGTGCCAGTAGTCTAGGCGTCGGCACAGATACGCAGTATTTT.